The rows below give T cell receptor beta chains drawn from one sample of a study of regulatory T cells in long-lasting Graves disease. Using its own MiXCR run on the multiplex PCR reads, TCRdb lists one record per CDR3 protein. The table records hundreds of thousands of distinct CDR3 sequences, roughly a sixth of them present only once. Sequenced material: peripheral blood mononuclear cells (PBMCs), taken at new diagnosis, from a patient treated with antithyroid drugs. These receptors were taken from a female donor with Graves disease. Both conserved end residues are part of each CDR3. Each record gives: D gene, clone size, V gene, J gene, CDR3 protein, CDR3 DNA. A D gene is named only where the DNA matches it firmly. Not all rows give a size; the values are once, few, many and, for expanded clones, a class.

D gene: TRBD1; clone size: many; V gene: TRBV28; J gene: TRBJ2-3; CDR3 protein: CASSLDRDRVQDTQYF; CDR3 DNA: TGTGCCAGCAGTTTAGACCGGGACAGGGTACAAGATACGCAGTATTTT
D gene: TRBD1; clone size: .; V gene: TRBV28; J gene: TRBJ2-7; CDR3 protein: CASRGGQGLLRTYEQYF; CDR3 DNA: TGTGCCAGCAGGGGGGGACAGGGGCTATTAAGGACCTACGAGCAGTACTTC
D gene: .; clone size: .; V gene: TRBV7-9; J gene: TRBJ1-4; CDR3 protein: CASSLGVREGEKLFF; CDR3 DNA: TGTGCCAGCAGCTTAGGAGTTCGTGAAGGAGAAAAACTGTTTTTT
D gene: TRBD1; clone size: many; V gene: TRBV15; J gene: TRBJ2-1; CDR3 protein: CATSNDTGEIRDEQFF; CDR3 DNA: TGTGCCACCAGCAACGACACAGGGGAGATTCGGGATGAGCAGTTCTTC
D gene: TRBD2; clone size: many; V gene: TRBV3-1; J gene: TRBJ2-1; CDR3 protein: CASSQVVASGGAPEQFF; CDR3 DNA: TGTGCCAGCAGCCAAGTAGTGGCTAGCGGGGGGGCACCTGAGCAGTTCTTC
D gene: TRBD2; clone size: .; V gene: TRBV27; J gene: TRBJ2-5; CDR3 protein: CASSPTPGLAPETQYF; CDR3 DNA: TGTGCCAGCAGTCCTACGCCGGGACTAGCTCCCGAGACCCAGTACTTC
D gene: TRBD2; clone size: .; V gene: TRBV29-1; J gene: TRBJ2-2; CDR3 protein: CSARTSGTNTGELFF; CDR3 DNA: TGCAGCGCACGGACTAGCGGCACGAACACCGGGGAGCTGTTTTTT
D gene: TRBD1; clone size: many; V gene: TRBV19; J gene: TRBJ1-1; CDR3 protein: CASSKRDRNTEAFF; CDR3 DNA: TGTGCCAGTAGCAAGAGGGACAGGAACACTGAAGCTTTCTTT
D gene: TRBD2; clone size: many; V gene: TRBV11-2; J gene: TRBJ2-2; CDR3 protein: CASSHGGEVITGELFF; CDR3 DNA: TGTGCCAGCAGCCACGGGGGGGAGGTAATCACCGGGGAGCTGTTTTTT
D gene: TRBD1; clone size: many; V gene: TRBV11-2; J gene: TRBJ2-5; CDR3 protein: CASSLGGQGGETQYF; CDR3 DNA: TGTGCCAGCAGCTTAGGAGGACAGGGAGGAGAGACCCAGTACTTC
D gene: .; clone size: many; V gene: TRBV29-1; J gene: TRBJ2-1; CDR3 protein: CSVEFGGSYNEQFF; CDR3 DNA: TGCAGCGTTGAATTCGGGGGCTCCTACAATGAGCAGTTCTTC
D gene: TRBD1; clone size: many; V gene: TRBV6-5; J gene: TRBJ2-2; CDR3 protein: CASSFESGTGHTGELFF; CDR3 DNA: TGTGCCAGCAGTTTCGAGTCTGGGACAGGGCACACCGGGGAGCTGTTTTTT
D gene: .; clone size: many; V gene: TRBV18; J gene: TRBJ2-3; CDR3 protein: CASSPPSGDTQYF; CDR3 DNA: TGTGCCAGCTCACCACCGTCAGGAGATACGCAGTATTTT
D gene: TRBD2; clone size: many; V gene: TRBV20-1; J gene: TRBJ2-2; CDR3 protein: CSAERESYTGELFF; CDR3 DNA: TGCAGTGCTGAGCGGGAGTCGTACACCGGGGAGCTGTTTTTT
D gene: .; clone size: .; V gene: TRBV6-9; J gene: TRBJ2-7; CDR3 protein: CASSYGRTVYEQYF; CDR3 DNA: TGTGCCAGCAGTTACGGGCGGACGGTTTACGAGCAGTACTTC
D gene: .; clone size: many; V gene: TRBV7-2; J gene: TRBJ2-2; CDR3 protein: CASTLGWQENTGELFF; CDR3 DNA: TGTGCCAGCACCCTGGGGTGGCAGGAGAACACCGGGGAGCTGTTTTTT
D gene: TRBD1; clone size: many; V gene: TRBV12-5; J gene: TRBJ1-6; CDR3 protein: CASGSYPGQGLAYNSPLHF; CDR3 DNA: TGTGCTAGTGGTTCATACCCGGGACAGGGACTGGCCTATAATTCACCCCTCCACTTT
D gene: .; clone size: few; V gene: TRBV24-1; J gene: TRBJ2-5; CDR3 protein: CATSDFAGFYQETQYF; CDR3 DNA: TGTGCCACCAGTGATTTTGCAGGGTTTTACCAAGAGACCCAGTACTTC
D gene: TRBD2; clone size: many; V gene: TRBV27; J gene: TRBJ2-7; CDR3 protein: CASSSRGLAGFYEQYF; CDR3 DNA: TGTGCCAGCAGTTCTAGGGGACTAGCGGGATTTTACGAGCAGTACTTC